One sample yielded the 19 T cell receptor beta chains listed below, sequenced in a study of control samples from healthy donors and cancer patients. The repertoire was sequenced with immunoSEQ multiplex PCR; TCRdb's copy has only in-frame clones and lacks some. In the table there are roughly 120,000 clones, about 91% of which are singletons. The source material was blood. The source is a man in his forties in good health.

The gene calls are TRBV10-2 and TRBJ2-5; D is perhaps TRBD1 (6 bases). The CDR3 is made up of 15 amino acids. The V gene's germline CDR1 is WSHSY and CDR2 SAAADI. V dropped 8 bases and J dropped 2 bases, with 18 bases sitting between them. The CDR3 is CASRRSGRGQETQYF. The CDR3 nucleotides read TGCGCCAGCCGGCGGAGTGGAAGGGGGCAAGAGACCCAGTACTTC.

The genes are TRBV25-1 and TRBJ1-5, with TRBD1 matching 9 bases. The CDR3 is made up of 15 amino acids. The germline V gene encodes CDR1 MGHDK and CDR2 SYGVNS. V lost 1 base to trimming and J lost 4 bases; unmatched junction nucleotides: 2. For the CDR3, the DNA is TGTGCCAGCAGTGAATCGGGACAGGGAAATCAGCCCCAGCATTTT. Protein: CASSESGQGNQPQHF.

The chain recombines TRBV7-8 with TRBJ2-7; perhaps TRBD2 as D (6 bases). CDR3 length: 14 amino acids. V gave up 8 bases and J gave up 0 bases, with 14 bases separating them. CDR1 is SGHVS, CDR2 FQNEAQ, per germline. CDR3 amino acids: CASGGRRFSYEQYF. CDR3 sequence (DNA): TGTGCCAGCGGGGGGAGGAGATTCTCCTACGAGCAGTACTTC. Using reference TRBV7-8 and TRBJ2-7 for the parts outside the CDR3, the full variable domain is GAGVSQSPRYKVAKRGQDVALRCDPISGHVSLFWYQQALGQGPEFLTYFQNEAQLDKSGLPSDRFFAERPEGSVSTLKIQRTQQEDSAVYLCASGGRRFSYEQYFGPGTRLTVT.

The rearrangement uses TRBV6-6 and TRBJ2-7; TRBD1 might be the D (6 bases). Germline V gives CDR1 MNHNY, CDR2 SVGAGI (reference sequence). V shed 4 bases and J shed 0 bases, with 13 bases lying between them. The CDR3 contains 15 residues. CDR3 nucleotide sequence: TGTGCCAGCAGTTCCACAGGGCCGAGCTCCTACGAGCAGTACTTC. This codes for CASSSTGPSSYEQYF.

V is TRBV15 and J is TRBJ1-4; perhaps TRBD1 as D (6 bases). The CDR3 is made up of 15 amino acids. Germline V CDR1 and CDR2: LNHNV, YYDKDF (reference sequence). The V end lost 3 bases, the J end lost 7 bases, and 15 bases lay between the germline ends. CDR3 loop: CATSSHSGVSEKLFF. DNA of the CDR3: TGTGCCACCAGCAGTCATTCAGGGGTTAGTGAAAAACTGTTTTTT.

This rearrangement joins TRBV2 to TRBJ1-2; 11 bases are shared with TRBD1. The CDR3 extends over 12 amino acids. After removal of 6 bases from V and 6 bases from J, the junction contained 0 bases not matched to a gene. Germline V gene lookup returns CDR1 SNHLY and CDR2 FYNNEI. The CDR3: CASRGQGDGYTF. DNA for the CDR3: TGTGCCAGCAGGGGACAGGGGGATGGCTACACCTTC.

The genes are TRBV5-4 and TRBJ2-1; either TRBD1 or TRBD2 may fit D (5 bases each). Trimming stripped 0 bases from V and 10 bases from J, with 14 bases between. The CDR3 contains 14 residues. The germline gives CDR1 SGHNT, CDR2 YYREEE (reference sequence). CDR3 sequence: CASSLERGAGEQFF. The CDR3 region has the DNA TGTGCCAGCAGCTTGGAAAGAGGGGCCGGAGAGCAGTTCTTC. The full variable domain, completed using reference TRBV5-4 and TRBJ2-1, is ETGVTQSPTHLIKTRGQQVTLRCSSQSGHNTVSWYQQALGQGPQFIFQYYREEENGRGNFPPRFSGLQFPNYSSELNVNALELDDSALYLCASSLERGAGEQFFGPGTRLTVL.

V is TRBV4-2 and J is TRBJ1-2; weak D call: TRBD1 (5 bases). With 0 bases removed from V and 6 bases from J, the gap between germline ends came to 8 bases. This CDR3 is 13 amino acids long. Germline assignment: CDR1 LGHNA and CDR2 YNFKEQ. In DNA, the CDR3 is TGTGCCAGCAGCCAAGAGGGGGGACATGGCTACACCTTC. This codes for CASSQEGGHGYTF.

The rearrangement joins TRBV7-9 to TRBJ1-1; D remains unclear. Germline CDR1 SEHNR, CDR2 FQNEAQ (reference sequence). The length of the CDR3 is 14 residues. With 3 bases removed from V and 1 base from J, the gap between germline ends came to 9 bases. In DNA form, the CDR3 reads TGTGCCAGCAGCTTGTATTCGGGGAACACTGAAGCTTTCTTT. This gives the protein CASSLYSGNTEAFF.

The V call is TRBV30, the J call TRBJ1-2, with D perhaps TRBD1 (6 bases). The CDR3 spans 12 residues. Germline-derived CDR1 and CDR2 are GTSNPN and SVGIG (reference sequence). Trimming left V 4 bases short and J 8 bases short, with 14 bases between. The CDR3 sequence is CAWTAVQGGYTF. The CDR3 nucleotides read TGTGCCTGGACCGCCGTCCAGGGGGGCTACACCTTC. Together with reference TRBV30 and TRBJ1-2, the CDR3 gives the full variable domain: SQTIHQWPATLVQPVGSPLSLECTVEGTSNPNLYWYRQAAGRGLQLLFYSVGIGQISSEVPQNLSASRPQDRQFILSSKKLLLSDSGFYLCAWTAVQGGYTFGSGTRLTVV.

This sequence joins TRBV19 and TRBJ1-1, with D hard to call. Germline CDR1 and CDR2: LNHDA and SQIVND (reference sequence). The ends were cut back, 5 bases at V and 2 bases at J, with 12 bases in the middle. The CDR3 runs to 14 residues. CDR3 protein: CASSVGRLNTEAFF. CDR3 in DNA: TGTGCCAGTAGTGTCGGAAGACTCAACACTGAAGCTTTCTTT.

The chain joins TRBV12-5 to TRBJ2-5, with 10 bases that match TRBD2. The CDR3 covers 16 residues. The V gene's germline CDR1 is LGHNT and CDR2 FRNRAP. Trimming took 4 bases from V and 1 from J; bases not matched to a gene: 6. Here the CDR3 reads CASGWFSGGTQETQYF. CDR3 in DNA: TGTGCTAGTGGTTGGTTTAGCGGGGGGACCCAAGAGACCCAGTACTTC. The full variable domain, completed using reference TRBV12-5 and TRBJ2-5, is DARVTQTPRHKVTEMGQEVTMRCQPILGHNTVFWYRQTMMQGLELLAYFRNRAPLDDSGMPKDRFSAEMPDATLATLKIQPSEPRDSAVYFCASGWFSGGTQETQYFGPGTRLLVL.

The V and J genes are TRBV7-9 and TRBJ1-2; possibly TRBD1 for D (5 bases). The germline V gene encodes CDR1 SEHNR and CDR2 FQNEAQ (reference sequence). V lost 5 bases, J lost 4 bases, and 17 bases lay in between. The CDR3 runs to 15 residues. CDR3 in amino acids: CASSPSNQGLYGYTF. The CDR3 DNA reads TGTGCCAGCAGCCCCTCAAATCAGGGACTCTATGGCTACACCTTC. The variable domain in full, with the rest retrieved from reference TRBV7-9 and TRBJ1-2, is DTGVSQNPRHKITKRGQNVTFRCDPISEHNRLYWYRQTLGQGPEFLTYFQNEAQLEKSRLLSDRFSAERPKGSFSTLEIQRTEQGDSAMYLCASSPSNQGLYGYTFGSGTRLTVV.

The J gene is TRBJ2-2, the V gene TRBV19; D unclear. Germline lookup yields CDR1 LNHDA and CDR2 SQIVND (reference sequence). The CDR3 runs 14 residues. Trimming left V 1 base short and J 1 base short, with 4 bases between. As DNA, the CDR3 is TGTGCCAGTAGTATAGTTTTGAACACCGGGGAGCTGTTTTTT. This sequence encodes CASSIVLNTGELFF.

CDR3 nucleotide sequence: TGTGCCAGCAGCCCCCGGGTAGCGGGGAACACCGGGGAGCTGTTTTTT. It yields the protein CASSPRVAGNTGELFF. V is TRBV7-8 and J is TRBJ2-2, with 7 bases that match TRBD2. CDR3 size: 16 residues. V shed 5 bases and J 1 base; nucleotides not matched to a gene: 7. Germline V lookup: CDR1 SGHVS, CDR2 FQNEAQ. The variable domain in full, with the rest retrieved from reference TRBV7-8 and TRBJ2-2, is GAGVSQSPRYKVAKRGQDVALRCDPISGHVSLFWYQQALGQGPEFLTYFQNEAQLDKSGLPSDRFFAERPEGSVSTLKIQRTQQEDSAVYLCASSPRVAGNTGELFFGEGSRLTVL.

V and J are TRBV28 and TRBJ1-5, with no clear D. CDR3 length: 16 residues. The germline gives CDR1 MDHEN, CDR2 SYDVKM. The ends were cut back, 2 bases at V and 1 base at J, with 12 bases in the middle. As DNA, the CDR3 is TGTGCCAGCAGTTTAAGGAGGGAGCCGAGCAATCAGCCCCAGCATTTT. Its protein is CASSLRREPSNQPQHF.

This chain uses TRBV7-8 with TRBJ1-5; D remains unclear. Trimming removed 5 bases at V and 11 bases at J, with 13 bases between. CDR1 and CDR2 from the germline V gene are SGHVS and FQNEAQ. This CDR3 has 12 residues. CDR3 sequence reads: CASSTGDEAQHF. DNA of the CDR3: TGTGCCAGCAGCACGGGCGACGAGGCCCAGCATTTT.

The CDR3 reads CASSFRGQGYEQYF. DNA of the CDR3: TGTGCCAGCAGCTTCAGGGGACAGGGATACGAGCAGTACTTC. This chain uses TRBV7-8 with TRBJ2-7, with 9 bases fitting TRBD1. This CDR3 is built from 14 residues. In germline, CDR1 is SGHVS, CDR2 FQNEAQ. The V and J ends lost 3 bases and 4 bases, in that order; junction bases with no gene match: 4.

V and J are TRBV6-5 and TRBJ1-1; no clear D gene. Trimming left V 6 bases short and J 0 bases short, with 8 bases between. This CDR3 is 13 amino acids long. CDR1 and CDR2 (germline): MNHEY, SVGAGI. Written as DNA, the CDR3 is TGTGCCAGCAGCCCGATTATGAACACTGAAGCTTTCTTT. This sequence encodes CASSPIMNTEAFF.